The sequence of this T cell receptor beta chain was determined in a study of CD8 T cells in ankylosing spondylitis. Germline trimming cut 7 bases from V and 5 bases from J; bases unmatched to any gene: 13. Germline V lookup: CDR1 SGDLS, CDR2 YYNGEE. This CDR3 contains 16 residues. One entry per CDR3 protein, called by TCRdb with MiXCR from the 5' RACE reads. The sample contains 400,000 to 450,000 distinct CDR3 sequences, roughly 18% of which appear only once. Whole-study results and caveats: Reactive arthritis synovial fluid and blood were previously reported to contain some motif variants. Apparently characteristic of ankylosing spondylitis blood was a TCR beta motif (eight highly homologous variants).

A word on this clonotype: Its antigen remains unknown.

The origin of this receptor is a male donor with ankylosing spondylitis. Sequencing used blood, either unsorted or a sorted T cell fraction (not recorded which). The V and J genes are TRBV9 and TRBJ2-1; 9 nucleotides line up with TRBD2. The CDR3 DNA is TGTGCCAGCTCTAGGTACGTAGCGGGAGATAACAATGAGCAGTTCTTC. Its translation is CASSRYVAGDNNEQFF.